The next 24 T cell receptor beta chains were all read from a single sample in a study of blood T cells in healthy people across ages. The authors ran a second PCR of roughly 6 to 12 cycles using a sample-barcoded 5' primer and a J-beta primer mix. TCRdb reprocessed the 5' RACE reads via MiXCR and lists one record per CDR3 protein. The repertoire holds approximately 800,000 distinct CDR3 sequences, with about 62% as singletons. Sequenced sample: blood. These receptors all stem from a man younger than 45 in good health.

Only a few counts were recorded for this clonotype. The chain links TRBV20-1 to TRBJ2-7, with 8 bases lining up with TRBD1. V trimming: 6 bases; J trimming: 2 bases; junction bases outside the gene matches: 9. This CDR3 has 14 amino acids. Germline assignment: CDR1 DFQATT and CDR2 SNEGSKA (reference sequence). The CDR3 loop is CSAKRTGTTYEQYF. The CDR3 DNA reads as TGCAGTGCCAAACGGACAGGGACCACCTACGAGCAGTACTTC.

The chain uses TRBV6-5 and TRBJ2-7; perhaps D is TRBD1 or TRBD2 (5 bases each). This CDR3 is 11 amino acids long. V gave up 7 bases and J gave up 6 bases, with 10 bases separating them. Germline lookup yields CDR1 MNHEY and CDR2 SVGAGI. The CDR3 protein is CASTYGGEQYF. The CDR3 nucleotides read TGTGCCAGCACCTATGGGGGCGAGCAGTACTTC.

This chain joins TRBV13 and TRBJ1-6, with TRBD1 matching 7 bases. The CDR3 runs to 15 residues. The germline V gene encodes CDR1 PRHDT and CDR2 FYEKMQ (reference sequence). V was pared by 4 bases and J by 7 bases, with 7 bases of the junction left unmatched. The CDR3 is CASSSLRDRNSPLHF. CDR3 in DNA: TGTGCCAGCAGCTCCCTCCGGGACAGAAATTCACCCCTCCACTTT.

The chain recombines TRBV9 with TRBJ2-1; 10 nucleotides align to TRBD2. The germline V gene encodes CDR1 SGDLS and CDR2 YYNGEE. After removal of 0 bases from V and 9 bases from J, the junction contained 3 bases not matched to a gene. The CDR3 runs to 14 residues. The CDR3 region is CASSVVTSGTEQFF. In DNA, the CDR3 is TGTGCCAGCAGCGTAGTCACTAGCGGGACTGAGCAGTTCTTC.

CDR3 residues: CASSPDSFLGTQHF. DNA for the CDR3: TGTGCCAGCAGCCCTGACAGTTTCCTGGGGACCCAGCATTTT. V and J are TRBV7-9 and TRBJ1-5; D might be TRBD1 (5 bases). This CDR3 has 14 amino acids. Germline V gene sequence: CDR1 SEHNR, CDR2 FQNEAQ (reference sequence). Trimming pared 5 bases from V and 11 bases from J, leaving 19 bases between.

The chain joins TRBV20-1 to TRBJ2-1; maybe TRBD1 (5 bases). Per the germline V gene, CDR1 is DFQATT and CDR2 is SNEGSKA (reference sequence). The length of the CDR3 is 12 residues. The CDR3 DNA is TGCAGCCACGCTAGGGGCTCGGGTAAGCAGTTCTTC. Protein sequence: CSHARGSGKQFF.

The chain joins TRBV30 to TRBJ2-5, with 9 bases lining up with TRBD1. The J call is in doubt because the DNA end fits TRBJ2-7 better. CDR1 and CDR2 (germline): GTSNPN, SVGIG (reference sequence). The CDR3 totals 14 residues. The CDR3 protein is CAWSAPGQGHEQYF. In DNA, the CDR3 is TGTGCCTGGAGCGCCCCGGGACAGGGACACGAGCAGTACTTC.

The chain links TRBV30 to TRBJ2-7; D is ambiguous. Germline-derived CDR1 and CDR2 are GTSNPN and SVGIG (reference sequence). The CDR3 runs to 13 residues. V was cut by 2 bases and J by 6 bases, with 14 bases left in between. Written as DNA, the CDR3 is TGTGCCTGGAGTCCCTCCTCCCCCTCCGAGCAGTACTTC. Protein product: CAWSPSSPSEQYF.

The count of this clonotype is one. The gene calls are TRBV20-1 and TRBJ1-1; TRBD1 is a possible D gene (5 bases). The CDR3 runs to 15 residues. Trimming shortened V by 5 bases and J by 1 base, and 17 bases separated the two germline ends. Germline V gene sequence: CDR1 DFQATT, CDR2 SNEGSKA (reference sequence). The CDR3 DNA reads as TGCAGTGCTCAAGGCGGGACCCGGGAGAACACTGAAGCTTTCTTT. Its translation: CSAQGGTRENTEAFF.

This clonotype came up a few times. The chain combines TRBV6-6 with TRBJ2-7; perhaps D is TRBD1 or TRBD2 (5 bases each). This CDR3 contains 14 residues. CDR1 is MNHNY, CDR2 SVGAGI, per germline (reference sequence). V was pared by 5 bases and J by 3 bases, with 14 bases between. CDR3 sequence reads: CASSISRDRYEQYF. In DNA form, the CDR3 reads TGTGCCAGCAGTATTAGCCGGGACCGCTACGAGCAGTACTTC.

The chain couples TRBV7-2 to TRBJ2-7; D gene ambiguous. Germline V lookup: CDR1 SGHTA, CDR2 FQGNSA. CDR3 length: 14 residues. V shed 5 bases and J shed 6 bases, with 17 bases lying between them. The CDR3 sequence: CASSGAASPREQYF. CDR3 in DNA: TGTGCCAGCAGCGGAGCCGCCTCGCCGCGCGAGCAGTACTTC. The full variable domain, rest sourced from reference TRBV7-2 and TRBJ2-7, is GAGVSQSPSNKVTEKGKDVELRCDPISGHTALYWYRQSLGQGLEFLIYFQGNSAPDKSGLPSDRFSAERTGGSVSTLTIQRTQQEDSAVYLCASSGAASPREQYFGPGTRLTVT.

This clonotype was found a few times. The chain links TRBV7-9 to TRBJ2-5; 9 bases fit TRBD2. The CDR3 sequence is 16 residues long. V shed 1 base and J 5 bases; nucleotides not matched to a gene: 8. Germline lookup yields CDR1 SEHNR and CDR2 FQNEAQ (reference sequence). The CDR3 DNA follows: TGTGCCAGCAGCTTAGGAGGGCTAGCGGGGTCGGAGACCCAGTACTTC. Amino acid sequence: CASSLGGLAGSETQYF.

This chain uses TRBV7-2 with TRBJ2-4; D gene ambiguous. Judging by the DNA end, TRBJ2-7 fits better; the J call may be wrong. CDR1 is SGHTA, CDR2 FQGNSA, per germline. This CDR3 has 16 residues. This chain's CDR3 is CASSLLKVSSRYEQYF. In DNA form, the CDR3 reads TGTGCCAGCAGCTTATTAAAGGTTTCTAGTCGGTACGAGCAGTACTTC.

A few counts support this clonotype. The chain's CDR3 is CASSSPGKIQFF. CDR3 DNA sequence: TGTGCCAGCAGTTCCCCGGGGAAGATACAGTTCTTC. The rearrangement uses TRBV28 and TRBJ2-1, with TRBD2 as a possible D gene (5 bases). Trimming took off 4 bases at V and 13 bases at J, with 14 bases between the two ends. Germline V gene data show CDR1 as MDHEN and CDR2 as SYDVKM. There are 12 residues in the CDR3.

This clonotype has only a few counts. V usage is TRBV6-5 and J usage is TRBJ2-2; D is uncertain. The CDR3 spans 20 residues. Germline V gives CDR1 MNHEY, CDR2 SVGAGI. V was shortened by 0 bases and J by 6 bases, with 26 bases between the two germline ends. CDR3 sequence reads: CASSYSDPSLWSEEAGELFF. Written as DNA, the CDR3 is TGTGCCAGCAGTTACTCGGATCCTAGTCTATGGTCAGAAGAGGCCGGGGAGCTGTTTTTT.

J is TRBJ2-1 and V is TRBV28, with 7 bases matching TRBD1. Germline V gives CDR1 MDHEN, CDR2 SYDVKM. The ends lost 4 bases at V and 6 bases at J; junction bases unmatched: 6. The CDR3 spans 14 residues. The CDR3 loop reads CASSSAGTANEQFF. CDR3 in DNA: TGTGCCAGCAGTTCGGCCGGGACAGCCAATGAGCAGTTCTTC.

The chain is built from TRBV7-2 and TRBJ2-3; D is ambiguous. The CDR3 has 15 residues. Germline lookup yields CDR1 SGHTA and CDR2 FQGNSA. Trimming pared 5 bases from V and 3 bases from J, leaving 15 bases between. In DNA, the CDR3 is TGTGCCAGCAGCCTACAATCGCGCGGAACAGATACGCAGTATTTT. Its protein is CASSLQSRGTDTQYF.

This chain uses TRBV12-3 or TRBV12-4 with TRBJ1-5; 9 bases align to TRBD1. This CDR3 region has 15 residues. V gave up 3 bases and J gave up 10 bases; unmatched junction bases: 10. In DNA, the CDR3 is TGTGCCAGCAGTTTTAGCCTAGGGACAGGGCCACCCCAGCATTTT. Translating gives CASSFSLGTGPPQHF.

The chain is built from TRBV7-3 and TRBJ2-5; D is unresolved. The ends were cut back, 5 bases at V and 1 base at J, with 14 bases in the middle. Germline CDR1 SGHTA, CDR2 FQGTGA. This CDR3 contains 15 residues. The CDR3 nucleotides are TGTGCCAGCAGCCAACTTACCAGTCCCCAAGAGACCCAGTACTTC. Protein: CASSQLTSPQETQYF.

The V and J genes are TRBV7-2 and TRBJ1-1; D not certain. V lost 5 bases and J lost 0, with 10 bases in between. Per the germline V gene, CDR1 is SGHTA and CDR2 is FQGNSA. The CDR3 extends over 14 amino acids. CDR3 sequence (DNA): TGTGCCAGCAGCGCCCTCGTTATGAACACTGAAGCTTTCTTT. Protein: CASSALVMNTEAFF.

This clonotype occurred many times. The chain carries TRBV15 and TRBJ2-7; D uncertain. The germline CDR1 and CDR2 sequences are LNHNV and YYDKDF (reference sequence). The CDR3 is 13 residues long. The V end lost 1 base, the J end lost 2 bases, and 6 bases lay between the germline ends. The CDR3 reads CATSRVRAYEQYF. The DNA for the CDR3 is TGTGCCACCAGCAGAGTAAGGGCCTACGAGCAGTACTTC.

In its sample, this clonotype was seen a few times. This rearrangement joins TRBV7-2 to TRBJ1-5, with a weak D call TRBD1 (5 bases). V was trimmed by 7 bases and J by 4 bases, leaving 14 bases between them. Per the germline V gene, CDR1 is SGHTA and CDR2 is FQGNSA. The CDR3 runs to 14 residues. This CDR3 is CASTSGPLNQPQHF. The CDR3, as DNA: TGTGCCAGCACCTCGGGACCGCTTAATCAGCCCCAGCATTTT.

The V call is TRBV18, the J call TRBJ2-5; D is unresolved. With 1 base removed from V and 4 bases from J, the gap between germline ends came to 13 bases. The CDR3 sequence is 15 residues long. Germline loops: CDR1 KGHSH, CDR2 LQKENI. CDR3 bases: TGTGCCAGCTCACCACTTTGGACGAATTTAGAGACCCAGTACTTC. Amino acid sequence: CASSPLWTNLETQYF.

CDR3 region: CASTKGLNTEAFF. DNA for the CDR3: TGTGCCAGCACAAAGGGGTTGAACACTGAAGCTTTCTTT. This chain uses TRBV5-8 with TRBJ1-1; D is perhaps TRBD1 (5 bases). CDR1 is SGHTS and CDR2 is YDEGEE in the germline V gene. V was trimmed by 6 bases and J by 0 bases, leaving 9 bases between them. The CDR3 runs to 13 residues.